Listed here are 30 T cell receptor beta chains from one sample, sequenced in a study of early T cells in non-severe SARS-CoV-2 infection. MiXCR, run by TCRdb on the 5' RACE reads, gives a single entry per CDR3 protein. The sample holds just over 60,000 distinct CDR3 sequences, approximately 9.3% seen once. Sequenced material: whole blood. The receptors originated from an adult who was a healthcare worker with PCR-confirmed SARS-CoV-2 infection or an uninfected control (not recorded which).

V is TRBV4-1 and J is TRBJ1-3; D call uncertain. This CDR3 is built from 16 residues. V lost 3 bases and J 0 bases, leaving 12 bases between the germline ends. Germline CDR1 MGHRA, CDR2 YSYEKL. The CDR3 DNA reads as TGCGCCAGCAGCCATCCGCCCAGGTACTCTGGAAACACCATATATTTT. Translating it yields CASSHPPRYSGNTIYF.

The chain uses TRBV25-1 and TRBJ2-5; the D gene is possibly TRBD2 (5 bases). Germline CDR1 is MGHDK and CDR2 is SYGVNS. The CDR3 loop spans 14 amino acids. The ends were cut back, 6 bases at V and 0 bases at J, with 11 bases in the middle. The CDR3 DNA reads TGTGCCAGCAGACTGGAGAGGGACCAAGAGACCCAGTACTTC. Encoded protein: CASRLERDQETQYF.

This clonotype has a handful of counts. This chain joins TRBV18 and TRBJ2-3; the D is unclear. The CDR3 runs to 14 residues. Germline-derived CDR1 and CDR2 are KGHSH and LQKENI. V was cut by 3 bases and J by 1 base, with 8 bases left in between. CDR3 loop: CASSPPAGTDTQYF. The CDR3 nucleotides read TGTGCCAGCTCACCCCCGGCGGGCACAGATACGCAGTATTTT.

This clonotype was picked up many times. The V gene is TRBV20-1, the J gene TRBJ1-5; no definite D call. V lost 1 base and J 0 bases, leaving 13 bases between the germline ends. Germline V lookup: CDR1 DFQATT, CDR2 SNEGSKA (reference sequence). There are 16 residues in the CDR3. The CDR3 DNA follows: TGCAGTGCTAGAGCGGACGGTGTCTATAGCAATCAGCCCCAGCATTTT. Translated, it gives CSARADGVYSNQPQHF.

This clonotype has at least ten counts. The rearrangement uses TRBV29-1 and TRBJ1-2; D gene unclear. Looked up from germline, CDR1 is SQVTM and CDR2 is ANQGSEA. V was pared by 4 bases and J by 4 bases, with 10 bases between. CDR3 length: 12 residues. In DNA form, the CDR3 reads TGCAGCGTTGCCCGACAAGGCTATGGCTACACCTTC. Encoded protein: CSVARQGYGYTF.

The V call is TRBV6-1, the J call TRBJ1-1, with D hard to call. CDR3 length: 14 amino acids. Looked up from germline, CDR1 is MNHNS and CDR2 is SASEGT. Trimming cost V 6 bases and J 4 bases, with 15 bases left between them. CDR3 DNA sequence: TGTGCCAGCAGAGGGAGAATTCTTGGCACTGAAGCTTTCTTT. Translation: CASRGRILGTEAFF.

The chain links TRBV5-1 to TRBJ2-6, with D unclear. Germline V gives CDR1 SGHRS, CDR2 YFSETQ. The CDR3 runs 13 residues. With 1 base removed from V and 3 bases from J, the gap between germline ends came to 2 bases. Written as DNA, the CDR3 is TGCGCCAGCAGCTTGTTTGGGGCCAACGTCCTGACTTTC. This translates into CASSLFGANVLTF. The full variable domain, its missing parts supplied by reference TRBV5-1 and TRBJ2-6, is KAGVTQTPRYLIKTRGQQVTLSCSPISGHRSVSWYQQTPGQGLQFLFEYFSETQRNKGNFPGRFSGRQFSNSRSEMNVSTLELGDSALYLCASSLFGANVLTFGAGSRLTVL.

V gene TRBV10-1 combines with J gene TRBJ1-1; D may be TRBD1 (6 bases). The CDR3 runs to 15 residues. CDR1 WNHNN and CDR2 SYGVQD come from the germline V gene (reference sequence). Trimming cost V 3 bases and J 7 bases, with 18 bases left between them. The DNA of the CDR3 is TGCGCCAGCAGTGACCCACAGGGATATAGGGATGAAGCTTTCTTT. Its protein product is CASSDPQGYRDEAFF.

DNA of the CDR3: TGCGCCAGCAGTGACAGGACAGGGTACCACGAGCAGTACGTC. Translated: CASSDRTGYHEQYV. The rearrangement joins TRBV10-2 to TRBJ2-7; 8 bases fit TRBD1. The germline V gene has CDR1 WSHSY and CDR2 SAAADI. Trimming took 3 bases from V and 5 from J; bases not matched to a gene: 6. CDR3 length: 14 residues.

The table lists this clonotype with many counts. CDR3 bases: TGTGCCAGCAGTTACTCGCTTGGACGAGGCGGGGAGCTGTTTTTT. It yields the protein CASSYSLGRGGELFF. The chain uses TRBV6-5 and TRBJ2-2; D remains unclear. The CDR3 has 15 residues. Germline CDR1 and CDR2: MNHEY and SVGAGI. V dropped 0 bases and J dropped 7 bases, with 12 bases sitting between them.

This chain connects TRBV11-1 to TRBJ2-2; perhaps TRBD2 as D (5 bases). Germline loops: CDR1 SGHAT, CDR2 FQDESV (reference sequence). V lost 1 base and J lost 6, with 15 bases in between. This CDR3 is built from 16 residues. The DNA for the CDR3 is TGTGCCAGCAGCTTAGGTTCCGCGGGTTCGGCCGGGGAGCTGTTTTTT. It encodes CASSLGSAGSAGELFF. Filled out from reference TRBV11-1 and TRBJ2-2, the complete variable domain reads EAEVAQSPRYKITEKSQAVAFWCDPISGHATLYWYRQILGQGPELLVQFQDESVVDDSQLPKDRFSAERLKGVDSTLKIQPAELGDSAMYLCASSLGSAGSAGELFFGEGSRLTVL.

The chain links TRBV5-6 to TRBJ2-3; 9 bases line up with TRBD1. The V gene's germline CDR1 is SGHDT and CDR2 YYEEEE. CDR3 size: 15 residues. V shed 2 bases, J shed 4 bases, and the junction held 5 bases outside the gene matches. CDR3 sequence (DNA): TGTGCCAGCAGCTTACGCGGGACAGGGTCAGATACGCAGTATTTT. Translated, it gives CASSLRGTGSDTQYF.

V is TRBV15 and J is TRBJ2-3; either TRBD1 or TRBD2 may fit D (5 bases each). Germline V lookup: CDR1 LNHNV, CDR2 YYDKDF (reference sequence). The CDR3 loop spans 15 amino acids. Trimming pared 5 bases from V and 2 bases from J, leaving 14 bases between. The CDR3 nucleotides read TGTGCCACCAGCTACCGGGACGTATTCACAGATACGCAGTATTTT. Protein sequence: CATSYRDVFTDTQYF.

This clonotype has only a few counts. The chain uses TRBV4-1 and TRBJ2-5; TRBD1 matches 9 bases. The CDR3 contains 15 residues. Trimming at V came to 5 bases and at J to 5 bases, leaving 9 bases not matched to a gene. Germline V gene lookup returns CDR1 MGHRA and CDR2 YSYEKL. The CDR3 here is CASSDLTGGSETQYF. CDR3 DNA sequence: TGCGCCAGCAGCGATCTAACAGGGGGCAGTGAGACCCAGTACTTC.

The rearrangement uses TRBV18 and TRBJ2-5; 9 bases align to TRBD1. The germline V gene encodes CDR1 KGHSH and CDR2 LQKENI. There are 17 residues in the CDR3. V lost 5 bases and J lost 4; bases outside the gene matches: 14. The DNA for the CDR3 is TGTGCCAGCTCAAGCCCCGCGTTGACAGGGGGGAGAGAGACCCAGTACTTC. Translating it yields CASSSPALTGGRETQYF.

This clonotype has more than one count but fewer than ten. This rearrangement joins TRBV20-1 to TRBJ2-4, with a possible D match to TRBD1 (6 bases). The germline V gene encodes CDR1 DFQATT and CDR2 SNEGSKA (reference sequence). This CDR3 contains 13 residues. Trimming left V 1 base short and J 7 bases short, with 11 bases between. CDR3 amino acids: CSARAGAGNIQYF. In DNA, the CDR3 is TGCAGTGCTAGAGCAGGGGCCGGGAACATTCAGTACTTC.

The CDR3, as DNA: TGTGCCAGCAGCCAAACCGGGACTAGAAGGTACAATGAGCAGTTCTTC. Residues: CASSQTGTRRYNEQFF. The gene calls are TRBV3-1 and TRBJ2-1, with 8 positions matching TRBD2. V trimming: 2 bases; J trimming: 4 bases; junction bases outside the gene matches: 7. CDR1 is LGHDT and CDR2 is YNNKEL in the germline V gene (reference sequence). CDR3 length: 16 residues.

The chain combines TRBV20-1 with TRBJ2-1, with D tentatively TRBD1 (6 bases). The germline CDR1 and CDR2 sequences are DFQATT and SNEGSKA (reference sequence). V lost 5 bases to trimming and J lost 4 bases, with 12 bases between them. CDR3 size: 13 residues. The CDR3 nucleotides read TGCAGTGCTGTACAGGGTTCATACAATGAGCAGTTCTTC. Amino acids: CSAVQGSYNEQFF.

This clonotype was recorded a few times. This chain connects TRBV7-8 to TRBJ1-6; D gene uncertain. The V gene lost 1 base and the J gene lost 6 bases, with 4 bases spanning the gap. Germline CDR1 is SGHVS and CDR2 is FQNEAQ. CDR3 size: 13 residues. This CDR3 is CASSLESNSPLHF. The CDR3 nucleotides are TGTGCCAGCAGCTTAGAGAGTAATTCACCCCTCCACTTT.

In this sample, this clonotype turned up a few times. The chain recombines TRBV27 with TRBJ2-3; D may be TRBD1 (6 bases). Germline CDR1 reads MNHEY; CDR2 reads SMNVEV (reference sequence). V was shortened by 4 bases and J by 2 bases, with 10 bases between the two germline ends. The CDR3 totals 14 residues. The CDR3 protein is CASSSGTHTDTQYF. The CDR3 region has the DNA TGTGCCAGCAGTTCCGGGACACACACAGATACGCAGTATTTT.

The chain combines TRBV6-1 with TRBJ2-7, with 11 bases lining up with TRBD1. From germline, CDR1 is MNHNS and CDR2 SASEGT. The V gene end was trimmed by 3 bases and the J gene end by 6 bases; junction bases not matched to a gene: 4. This CDR3 comprises 14 residues. The CDR3 DNA sequence: TGTGCCAGCAGTGAGGACAGGGGGCTTCGCGAGCAGTACGTC. Amino acids: CASSEDRGLREQYV.

The chain couples TRBV27 to TRBJ1-5; no clear D gene. V shed 0 bases and J shed 8 bases, with 11 bases lying between them. Germline CDR1 MNHEY, CDR2 SMNVEV (reference sequence). The CDR3 consists of 14 residues. The CDR3: CASSLSSGNEPQHF. The CDR3, as DNA: TGTGCCAGCAGTTTATCCAGCGGTAACGAGCCCCAGCATTTT.

The rearrangement joins TRBV12-5 to TRBJ2-3; 10 bases match TRBD2. The germline V gene encodes CDR1 LGHNT and CDR2 FRNRAP. Germline trimming cut 6 bases from V and 1 base from J; bases unmatched to any gene: 7. The CDR3 is made up of 16 amino acids. The CDR3 is CASGGGTSAGTDTQYF. CDR3 DNA sequence: TGTGCTAGTGGCGGAGGGACTAGCGCTGGCACAGATACGCAGTATTTT.

The chain carries TRBV5-1 and TRBJ1-1; no clear D. CDR1 is SGHRS and CDR2 is YFSETQ in the germline V gene. V was cut by 0 bases and J by 4 bases, with 7 bases left in between. There are 13 residues in the CDR3. This chain's CDR3 is CASSLGDITEAFF. CDR3 DNA: TGCGCCAGCAGCTTGGGGGATATCACTGAAGCTTTCTTT.

This clonotype came up a few times. The chain is built from TRBV10-3 and TRBJ2-7; TRBD1 agrees at 11 bases. This CDR3 contains 16 residues. Germline lookup yields CDR1 ENHRY and CDR2 SYGVKD. V shed 4 bases and J 3 bases; nucleotides not matched to a gene: 8. CDR3 in DNA: TGTGCCATCAGTGTTCCGGGACAGGGGGAGATCTACGAGCAGTACGTC. Translated: CAISVPGQGEIYEQYV.

This clonotype occurred many times. The chain uses TRBV10-3 and TRBJ2-3; possibly TRBD2 for D (5 bases). Germline CDR1 reads ENHRY; CDR2 reads SYGVKD. V dropped 4 bases and J dropped 1 base, with 12 bases sitting between them. The CDR3 runs to 15 residues. The CDR3 protein is CAISGGNTGTDTQYF. The CDR3 DNA sequence: TGTGCCATCAGTGGAGGGAACACAGGCACAGATACGCAGTATTTT.

This clonotype was recorded at least ten times. The chain couples TRBV24-1 to TRBJ1-1; the D is unclear. Germline CDR1 and CDR2: KGHDR and SFDVKD. The CDR3 extends over 12 amino acids. Deletions cut 7 bases from V and 8 bases from J, with 13 bases between. The CDR3 reads CATRGSTDEAFF. In DNA, the CDR3 is TGTGCCACCAGGGGGTCAACCGACGAAGCTTTCTTT.

This clonotype was observed a handful of times. This chain connects TRBV29-1 to TRBJ1-2, with 8 bases matching TRBD1. V lost 6 bases and J lost 7; bases outside the gene matches: 10. CDR1 is SQVTM, CDR2 ANQGSEA, per germline. This CDR3 has 13 residues. The CDR3, as DNA: TGCAGCGTCATCCGACAGGGGATCGGTGGCTACACCTTC. Protein product: CSVIRQGIGGYTF.

The rearrangement links TRBV6-1 to TRBJ2-3; either TRBD1 or TRBD2 may supply D (7 bases each). This CDR3 is 15 amino acids long. Trimming stripped 7 bases from V and 2 bases from J, with 16 bases between. The V gene's germline CDR1 is MNHNS and CDR2 SASEGT. The CDR3 region is CASIYQGGSTDTQYF. The CDR3 DNA sequence: TGTGCCAGCATTTACCAGGGGGGGTCCACAGATACGCAGTATTTT.

This clonotype has a count of ten or more. The chain joins TRBV7-8 to TRBJ2-6; D not certain. Trimming removed 10 bases at V and 0 bases at J, with 7 bases between. Per the germline V gene, CDR1 is SGHVS and CDR2 is FQNEAQ. The CDR3 runs 13 residues. CDR3 region: CATKSSGANVLTF. CDR3 nucleotide sequence: TGTGCCACCAAGAGCTCTGGGGCCAACGTCCTGACTTTC.